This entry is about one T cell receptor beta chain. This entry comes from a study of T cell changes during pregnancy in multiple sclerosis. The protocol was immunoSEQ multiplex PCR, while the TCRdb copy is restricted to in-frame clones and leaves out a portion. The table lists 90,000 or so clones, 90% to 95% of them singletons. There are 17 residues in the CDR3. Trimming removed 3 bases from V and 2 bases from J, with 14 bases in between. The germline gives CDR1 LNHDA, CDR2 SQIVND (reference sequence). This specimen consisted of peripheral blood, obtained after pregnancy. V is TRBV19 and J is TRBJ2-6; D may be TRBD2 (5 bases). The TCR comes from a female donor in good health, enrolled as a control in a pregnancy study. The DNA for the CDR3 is TGTGCCAGTAGTATTGGCAGACGGGGTACTGGGGCCAACGTCCTGACTTTC. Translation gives CASSIGRRGTGANVLTF.